The 3 T cell receptor beta chains in this list originate from one sample, sequenced in a study of blood T cell repertoires in COVID-19. Clones were sequenced by immunoSEQ multiplex PCR, and TCRdb holds only the in-frame ones, with some missing. The data show fewer than 350,000 clones, about 86% seen once. Sequenced input: peripheral blood. Receptor source: a woman between 25 and 40 years old with COVID-19, enrolled during active disease.

This chain connects TRBV28 to TRBJ2-5, with 7 nucleotides matching TRBD1. The CDR3 runs 12 residues. The ends lost 6 bases at V and 5 bases at J; junction bases unmatched: 3. Germline V gene sequence: CDR1 MDHEN, CDR2 SYDVKM. The CDR3 spells CASRTGSETQYF. In nucleotides, the CDR3 is TGTGCCAGCAGGACAGGGTCTGAGACCCAGTACTTC.

The chain has TRBV3-1 (or the pseudogene TRBV3-2) and TRBJ2-5; 7 positions agree with TRBD1. CDR1 LGHDT and CDR2 YNNKEL come from the germline V gene (reference sequence). The CDR3 loop spans 14 amino acids. V trimming: 2 bases; J trimming: 3 bases; junction bases outside the gene matches: 3. In DNA form, the CDR3 reads TGTGCCAGCAGCCAATGGGACAGAGAAGAGACCCAGTACTTC. Translated, it gives CASSQWDREETQYF.

The chain couples TRBV24-1 to TRBJ2-5; TRBD2 might be the D (7 bases). Germline V CDR1 and CDR2: KGHDR, SFDVKD. The CDR3 spans 13 residues. V was shortened by 5 bases and J by 5 bases, with 11 bases between the two germline ends. The CDR3 sequence is CATSGGGQETQYF. As DNA, the CDR3 is TGTGCCACCAGTGGGGGGGGGCAGGAGACCCAGTACTTC.